The TCR beta chain described here comes from a study of cytomegalovirus exposure and HLA in healthy donors. The PCR employed 60 Vbeta primers together with 13 Jbeta primers. Measured with immunoSEQ multiplex PCR; TCRdb has only the in-frame clones, and not every one. This repertoire shows 100,000 to 140,000 clones, over 65% found once; its top ten account for about 15%. This CDR3 contains 13 residues. Germline CDR1 SNHLY, CDR2 FYNNEI. Trimming removed 1 base from V and 7 bases from J, with 8 bases in between. This clonotype originated in a woman aged 40 to 50 in good health and CMV-seropositive. The sample was PBMCs. The chain links TRBV2 to TRBJ1-5; D unclear. Written as DNA, the CDR3 is TGTGCCAGCAGTGAAGTAGAGGGACAGCCCCAGCATTTT. Translation gives CASSEVEGQPQHF.